This T cell receptor beta chain is drawn from a study of blood T cell repertoires in COVID-19. Across the study: Acute and convalescent COVID-19 samples came from the United States, Italy and Spain.

There are 18 residues in the CDR3. The V gene's germline CDR1 is KGHSH and CDR2 LQKENI. A word on this clone: A read error may account for a junction end that differs from germline.

Assay: immunoSEQ multiplex PCR; the TCRdb copy retains only in-frame clones and omits some. The data show 150,000 to 200,000 clones, with roughly nine tenths seen just once and around 6.5% held by the top ten. The sequenced material came from peripheral blood. This chain uses TRBV18 with TRBJ1-1; tentative D call: TRBD1 (5 bases). The receptor was derived from a woman aged 80 or older in a cohort sampled during active or convalescent COVID-19. The CDR3 loop reads CANSPLGGRGPLNTEAFF. Here the CDR3 DNA reads TGTGCCAACTCACCACTCGGGGGGAGAGGGCCACTGAACACTGAAGCTTTCTTT. Full variable domain (missing parts from reference TRBV18 and TRBJ1-1): NAGVMQNPRHLVRRRGQEARLRCSPMKGHSHVYWYRQLPEEGLKFMVYLQKENIIDESGMPKERFSAEFPKEGPSILRIQQVVRGDSAAYFCANSPLGGRGPLNTEAFFGQGTRLTVV.